Listed below are T cell receptor beta chains from one sample, sequenced in a study of CD8+ T cells in alopecia areata. Generated by immunoSEQ multiplex PCR, the TCRdb table keeps only in-frame clones and is missing some. The repertoire has 150,000 to 200,000 clones, over 55% of them found once; the top ten carry approximately 0.93%. The sample consisted of CD4+ T cells sorted from blood, taken at week 24, from a patient treated with tofacitinib. The receptor source for this set is a human donor with alopecia areata. CDR3s include the opening cysteine and the closing phenylalanine or tryptophan.

V	CDR3
TRBV4-1	CASSHDRTGANSDEQYF
TRBV2	CASSEDTGELFF
TRBV12-5	CASGLGDKRGLQYF
TRBV25-1	CASSGAGTGQPQHF
TRBV29-1	CSGTRGAKETQYF
TRBV30	CAWSVQREGFSSYNSPLHF
TRBV6-5	CASSPGQGGSPLHF
TRBV27	CASSFRGQSPLHF
TRBV7-9	CASSTSLYEQYF
TRBV7-2	CASSPQGARNIQYF
TRBV5-1	CASRVGNYNEQFF
TRBV19	CASTKGGRSNTEAFF
TRBV19	CASSVSGQPNTEAFF
TRBV6-6	CASSYEVRTEAFF
TRBV6-1	CASRKGQGNRETQYF
TRBV2	CASSERGPSSTGELFF
TRBV10-2	CATRRGGDNEQFF
TRBV19	CASSFGQERAF
TRBV30	CAWSKGVNQPQHF
TRBV29-1	CSVLDTGRETQYF
TRBV5-6	CASSSTGNNEKLFF
TRBV13	CASSFRTSRLSTDTQYF
TRBV11-2	CASSLGPNTEAFF
TRBV15	CATSRDLGQEQYF
TRBV9	CASSVGGGVNTGELFF
TRBV6-1	CASTADMGTEAFF
TRBV14	CASSKRGRPEGEQFF
TRBV29-1	CSVDRGVTDTQYF
TRBV7-2	CASSRDMYGYTF
TRBV6-5	CASSYRQGHLSYEQYF
TRBV29-1	CSGRANGELFF
TRBV30	CAWNRWNEQFF
TRBV30	CAWSLRGTGYTF
TRBV11-2	CASSPSSAFF
TRBV2	CASRTSETSNVRQYF
TRBV5-1	CASRRLGEYEQFF
TRBV2	CASSGGWNIQYF
TRBV6-1	CASERQAIETQYF
TRBV29-1	CSGTVQDTQYF
TRBV7-6	CASSSDRGSYNEQFF
TRBV4-3	CASSHLLASGDSEQFF
TRBV5-6	CASSRGQTNGYTF
TRBV28	CASSERTGTTYEQYF
TRBV11-2	CASSLDRGAGTQYF
TRBV7-3	CASSLTGDYQETQYF
TRBV30	CAWSPRQALGYTF